This passage covers 23 T cell receptor beta chains from one sample sequenced in a study of blood T cell repertoires in COVID-19. TCRdb's table, derived via immunoSEQ multiplex PCR, lists solely in-frame clones and lacks some. The sample has 250,000 to 350,000 clones, 88% seen once. The sample was peripheral blood. These receptors all come from a woman aged 25 to 39 who had recovered from COVID-19.

This chain connects TRBV6-5 to TRBJ2-5; 10 positions match TRBD1. The CDR3 runs to 15 residues. V lost 8 bases to trimming and J lost 5 bases; unmatched junction nucleotides: 11. In germline, CDR1 is MNHEY, CDR2 SVGAGI. The CDR3, as DNA: TGTGCCAGCGAGACAGGGGGCGCGGTAGGGGAGACCCAGTACTTC. Amino acid sequence: CASETGGAVGETQYF.

The chain recombines TRBV7-2 with TRBJ2-7; D is uncertain. Germline V gene data show CDR1 as SGHTA and CDR2 as FQGNSA. Trimming removed 2 bases at V and 6 bases at J, with 11 bases between. This CDR3 is built from 13 residues. The CDR3 region is CASSLYGVVEQYF. DNA for the CDR3: TGTGCCAGCAGCTTATACGGTGTGGTCGAGCAGTACTTC.

The chain recombines TRBV5-1 with TRBJ2-7, with D perhaps matching TRBD1 (5 bases). This CDR3 has 15 residues. The V end was cut by 4 bases, the J end by 5 bases, with 19 bases between. The germline V gene has CDR1 SGHRS and CDR2 YFSETQ. The CDR3: CASSLDGRANNEQYF. The CDR3 coding sequence is TGCGCCAGCAGCCTGGACGGCAGGGCGAATAACGAGCAGTACTTC.

This clone was counted once. This chain connects TRBV5-5 to TRBJ2-5, with TRBD1 matching over 7 bases. This CDR3 has 14 amino acids. Germline V gene data show CDR1 as SGHKS and CDR2 as YYEKEE (reference sequence). The J segment lost 4 bases and the V segment lost 0 bases, leaving 3 bases of the junction unmatched. The CDR3 protein is CASSLGGGRETQYF. CDR3 bases: TGTGCCAGCAGCTTGGGAGGGGGCAGAGAGACCCAGTACTTC.

The chain has TRBV12-3 or TRBV12-4 and TRBJ2-7; tentatively, D is TRBD1 (6 bases). Trimming removed 5 bases at V and 4 bases at J, with 9 bases between. The CDR3 loop spans 12 amino acids. The CDR3 coding sequence is TGTGCCAGCAGTATCACAGGGTACGAGCAGTACTTC. It is translated as CASSITGYEQYF.

The CDR3 nucleotides read TGCAGCGCCAACGACAGGAGCATTGGCTACACCTTC. Translated, it gives CSANDRSIGYTF. This chain links TRBV29-1 with TRBJ1-2, with D perhaps matching TRBD1 (6 bases). CDR3 length equals 12 residues. Germline V gives CDR1 SQVTM, CDR2 ANQGSEA. V lost 7 bases to trimming and J lost 7 bases, with 16 bases between them.

The V and J genes are TRBV28 and TRBJ1-1; weak D call: TRBD1 (5 bases). The V gene's germline CDR1 is MDHEN and CDR2 SYDVKM. The V gene lost 1 base and the J gene lost 0 bases, with 12 bases spanning the gap. The CDR3 spans 16 residues. The CDR3 DNA is TGTGCCAGCAGTTTATTAGGGGTTGATTTGAACACTGAAGCTTTCTTT. Translating gives CASSLLGVDLNTEAFF.

CDR3 sequence reads: CASSRGTVGNTIYF. CDR3 DNA: TGTGCCAGCAGCCGAGGGACAGTCGGAAACACCATATATTTT. The chain carries TRBV7-8 and TRBJ1-3, with 7 bases aligning to TRBD1. The trim removed 5 bases at V and 4 bases at J, leaving 5 bases unmatched. CDR1 and CDR2 (germline): SGHVS, FQNEAQ. The CDR3 extends over 14 amino acids.

As for this clone: The junction shows a germline mismatch at one end, possibly a read error. The chain uses TRBV20-1 and TRBJ2-7; weak D call: TRBD1 (6 bases). Per the germline V gene, CDR1 is DFQATT and CDR2 is SNEGSKA (reference sequence). CDR3 length equals 11 residues. The CDR3 reads CSARGRQGRGF. The DNA for the CDR3 is TGCAGTGCTAGAGGGAGGCAGGGAAGGGGGTTC.

The rearrangement links TRBV28 to TRBJ1-2; TRBD1 matches 8 bases. The V gene end was trimmed by 1 base and the J gene end by 4 bases; junction bases not matched to a gene: 2. Germline CDR1 and CDR2: MDHEN and SYDVKM. The CDR3 loop spans 14 amino acids. The CDR3: CASSLSGGVYGYTF. The CDR3 nucleotides read TGTGCCAGCAGTTTATCAGGGGGCGTCTATGGCTACACCTTC.

A note on this clone: The sample holds other DNA sequences that translate to the same CDR3. The rearrangement joins TRBV5-4 to TRBJ1-1; no clear D. The V gene lost 0 bases and the J gene lost 0 bases, with 9 bases spanning the gap. Germline V gives CDR1 SGHNT, CDR2 YYREEE (reference sequence). This CDR3 spans 15 amino acids. CDR3 sequence reads: CASSLEPGLNTEAFF. The DNA of the CDR3 is TGTGCCAGCAGCTTGGAACCTGGGCTGAACACTGAAGCTTTCTTT.

V gene TRBV27 combines with J gene TRBJ1-2, with D maybe TRBD1 (6 bases). The CDR3 runs to 12 residues. With 4 bases removed from V and 4 bases from J, the gap between germline ends came to 7 bases. The V gene's germline CDR1 is MNHEY and CDR2 SMNVEV (reference sequence). The CDR3 spells CASSSQGYGYTF. The CDR3 DNA sequence: TGTGCCAGCAGTTCACAGGGCTATGGCTACACCTTC.

A few counts support this clone. The CDR3 here is CASSLVEENTEAFF. Written as DNA, the CDR3 is TGTGCCAGCAGCTTAGTAGAGGAGAACACTGAAGCTTTCTTT. The chain recombines TRBV7-9 with TRBJ1-1; no firm D call. There are 14 residues in the CDR3. V was shortened by 1 base and J by 1 base, with 7 bases between the two germline ends. Germline V lookup: CDR1 SEHNR, CDR2 FQNEAQ (reference sequence).

The genes are TRBV6-5 and TRBJ1-2; 8 positions agree with TRBD1. The CDR3 is 13 residues long. V lost 6 bases, J lost 6 bases, and 6 bases stayed unmatched. The germline gives CDR1 MNHEY, CDR2 SVGAGI. The DNA of the CDR3 is TGTGCCAGCAGGGCACAGGGGGAGGATGGCTACACCTTC. Translating gives CASRAQGEDGYTF.

The V gene is TRBV5-4, the J gene TRBJ2-1, with D unclear. The germline gives CDR1 SGHNT, CDR2 YYREEE (reference sequence). The CDR3 has 13 amino acids. V shed 5 bases and J shed 6 bases, with 12 bases lying between them. This CDR3 reads CASSSRSGNEQFF. In DNA form, the CDR3 reads TGTGCCAGCAGTTCTCGGTCCGGCAATGAGCAGTTCTTC.

The gene calls are TRBV30 and TRBJ1-2, with D perhaps TRBD1 (6 bases). This CDR3 has 13 residues. Germline assignment: CDR1 GTSNPN and CDR2 SVGIG (reference sequence). V lost 5 bases to trimming and J lost 1 base, with 11 bases between them. CDR3 nucleotide sequence: TGTGCCTGGGAAATAGGGGGTAACTATGGCTACACCTTC. It codes for CAWEIGGNYGYTF.

The rearrangement joins TRBV29-1 to TRBJ1-1, with 12 bases aligning to TRBD1. Germline-derived CDR1 and CDR2 are SQVTM and ANQGSEA. The V gene end was trimmed by 6 bases and the J gene end by 6 bases; junction bases not matched to a gene: 8. The CDR3 has 14 residues. CDR3 nucleotide sequence: TGCAGCGTGTTGGGACAGGGGGCTGGCTCTGAAGCTTTCTTT. Its translation: CSVLGQGAGSEAFF.

The V call is TRBV5-1, the J call TRBJ1-2, with D tentatively TRBD1 (5 bases). The CDR3 runs to 14 residues. Per germline, CDR1 SGHRS and CDR2 YFSETQ. Trimming took 3 bases from V and 5 from J, leaving 14 bases between them. In DNA, the CDR3 is TGCGCCAGCAGCTCCCAGAGGGGAGGTTATGGCTACACCTTC. This gives the protein CASSSQRGGYGYTF. The complete variable domain, with remaining parts taken from reference TRBV5-1 and TRBJ1-2, reads KAGVTQTPRYLIKTRGQQVTLSCSPISGHRSVSWYQQTPGQGLQFLFEYFSETQRNKGNFPGRFSGRQFSNSRSEMNVSTLELGDSALYLCASSSQRGGYGYTFGSGTRLTVV.

This rearrangement joins TRBV2 to TRBJ2-5, with TRBD1 matching over 9 bases. The CDR3 extends over 16 amino acids. V was pared by 8 bases and J by 5 bases, with 15 bases of the junction left unmatched. CDR1 SNHLY and CDR2 FYNNEI come from the germline V gene. The CDR3 reads CASAQDRGPPRETQYF. The CDR3 nucleotides read TGTGCCAGCGCCCAGGACAGGGGACCACCCCGGGAGACCCAGTACTTC. Using reference TRBV2 and TRBJ2-5 for the parts outside the CDR3, the full variable domain is EPEVTQTPSHQVTQMGQEVILRCVPISNHLYFYWYRQILGQKVEFLVSFYNNEISEKSEIFDDQFSVERPDGSNFTLKIRSTKLEDSAMYFCASAQDRGPPRETQYFGPGTRLLVL.

This chain joins TRBV4-2 and TRBJ1-1; 9 bases agree with TRBD1. The length of the CDR3 is 13 residues. CDR1 LGHNA and CDR2 YNFKEQ come from the germline V gene. The junction had 6 bases not matched to a gene; V was cut back by 5 bases and J by 8 bases. This CDR3 is CASSFTGGQEAFF. The DNA of the CDR3 is TGTGCCAGCAGCTTCACAGGGGGCCAGGAAGCTTTCTTT.

The chain combines TRBV2 with TRBJ1-3, with no clear D. The CDR3 contains 15 residues. Per the germline V gene, CDR1 is SNHLY and CDR2 is FYNNEI. Trimming shortened V by 1 base and J by 1 base, and 8 bases separated the two germline ends. In DNA, the CDR3 is TGTGCCAGCAGTGAAGTCCCGAGGTCTGGAAACACCATATATTTT. Amino acid sequence: CASSEVPRSGNTIYF.

Here the CDR3 DNA reads TGTGCCAGCAGCAGGACTCTCTATCCTGGGGCCAACGTCCTGACTTTC. Amino acid sequence: CASSRTLYPGANVLTF. This chain connects TRBV7-9 to TRBJ2-6; TRBD2 might be the D (5 bases). The CDR3 consists of 16 residues. CDR1 is SEHNR and CDR2 is FQNEAQ in the germline V gene (reference sequence). V lost 5 bases to trimming and J lost 2 bases, with 13 bases between them.

This sequence joins TRBV19 and TRBJ2-1, with 7 nucleotides matching TRBD1. The trim removed 6 bases at V and 5 bases at J, leaving 7 bases unmatched. The CDR3 spans 14 residues. The germline gives CDR1 LNHDA, CDR2 SQIVND (reference sequence). The CDR3, as DNA: TGTGCCAGTAGAAATGACAGGGCCCACAATGAGCAGTTCTTC. Its protein is CASRNDRAHNEQFF.